This T cell receptor (beta chain) was retrieved from a study of CD8 T cells in Susac syndrome. Study-level points and caveats: A relatively small number of individuals underwent TCR sequencing and HLA analysis.

Random hexamers served to reverse transcribe roughly 0.45 to 1 ug RNA. By means of immunoSEQ multiplex PCR, TCR beta CDR3 spanning 54 Vbeta and 13 Jbeta underwent amplification. TCRdb ran MiXCR on the immunoSEQ multiplex PCR reads and lists one entry per CDR3 protein. The sample carries 150,000 to 200,000 distinct CDR3 sequences, about 95% recorded once. A word on this clonotype: The antigen is not known.

From blood CD8+ and CD4+ T cells, TCR beta sequences were generated. This TCR derives from a human donor with multiple sclerosis. Sequences were obtained from CD4+ T cells from PBMCs.

This chain's CDR3 is CASSSAVAGGGTDTQYF. The CDR3 coding sequence is TGTGCCAGCAGCTCGGCTGTAGCGGGAGGGGGGACAGATACGCAGTATTTT. V and J are TRBV5-4 and TRBJ2-3; TRBD2 matches at 11 bases. The CDR3 is made up of 17 amino acids. CDR1 and CDR2 (germline): SGHNT, YYREEE (reference sequence). V lost 3 bases, J lost 3 bases, and 9 bases stayed unmatched.